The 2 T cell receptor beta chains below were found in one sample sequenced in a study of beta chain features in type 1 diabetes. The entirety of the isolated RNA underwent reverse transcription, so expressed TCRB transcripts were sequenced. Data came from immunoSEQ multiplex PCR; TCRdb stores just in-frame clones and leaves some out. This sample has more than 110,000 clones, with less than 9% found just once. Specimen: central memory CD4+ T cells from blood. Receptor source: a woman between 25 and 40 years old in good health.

The chain's CDR3 is CSVAGRGVGEQFF. For the CDR3, the DNA is TGCAGCGTCGCCGGCAGGGGGGTAGGTGAGCAGTTCTTC. The chain employs TRBV29-1 and TRBJ2-1; maybe TRBD1 (7 bases). The CDR3 is 13 amino acids. Trimming left V 6 bases short and J 9 bases short, with 18 bases between. Per the germline V gene, CDR1 is SQVTM and CDR2 is ANQGSEA.

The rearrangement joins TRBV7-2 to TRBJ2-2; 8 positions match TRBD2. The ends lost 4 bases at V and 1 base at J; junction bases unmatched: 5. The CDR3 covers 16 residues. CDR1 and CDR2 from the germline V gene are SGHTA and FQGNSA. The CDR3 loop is CASSSVAGKNTGELFF. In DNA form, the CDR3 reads TGTGCCAGCAGCTCAGTAGCGGGAAAGAACACCGGGGAGCTGTTTTTT.